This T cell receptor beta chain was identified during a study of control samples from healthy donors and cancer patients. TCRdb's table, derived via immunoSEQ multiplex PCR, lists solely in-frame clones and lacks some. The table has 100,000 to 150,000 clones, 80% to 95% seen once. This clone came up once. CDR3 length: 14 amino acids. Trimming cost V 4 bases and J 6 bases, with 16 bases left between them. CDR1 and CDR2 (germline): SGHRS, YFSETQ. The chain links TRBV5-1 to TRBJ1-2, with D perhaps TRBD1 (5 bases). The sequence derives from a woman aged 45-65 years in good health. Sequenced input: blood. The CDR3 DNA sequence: TGCGCCAGCAGCAACGACGAGGGGATTAATGGCTACACCTTC. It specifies CASSNDEGINGYTF.